These 10 T cell receptor beta chains were all obtained from the same sample, sequenced in a study of neurological immune-mediated disorders. Time point given: longitudinal time-point 1 (baseline). TCRdb re-derived calls from the 5' RACE reads in MiXCR, one entry per CDR3 protein. The data show under 40,000 distinct CDR3 sequences, with more than 3% seen just once and roughly 8.2% held by the top ten. What was sequenced was PBMCs. These receptors were collected from a woman aged 60-70 years with multiple sclerosis.

This clonotype was recorded at least ten times. The gene calls are TRBV28 and TRBJ1-1; D not resolved. From germline, CDR1 is MDHEN and CDR2 SYDVKM. CDR3 length: 14 residues. Trimming took off 3 bases at V and 0 bases at J, with 8 bases between the two ends. The CDR3 nucleotides read TGTGCCAGCAGTTTTGGGTTGGTGAACACTGAAGCTTTCTTT. This gives the protein CASSFGLVNTEAFF.

This clonotype was counted at least ten times. The chain joins TRBV7-8 to TRBJ2-1; 11 nucleotides line up with TRBD2. V lost 1 base, J lost 6 bases, and 8 bases stayed unmatched. The CDR3 consists of 17 residues. Germline V gene sequence: CDR1 SGHVS, CDR2 FQNEAQ. CDR3 sequence reads: CASSLVGSGGAGNEQFF. The CDR3 DNA reads as TGTGCCAGCAGCTTAGTGGGTAGCGGGGGGGCCGGCAATGAGCAGTTCTTC.

This clonotype was seen more than once but under ten times. V gene TRBV6-5 combines with J gene TRBJ2-3; 8 bases line up with TRBD1. This CDR3 spans 15 amino acids. Germline V CDR1 and CDR2: MNHEY, SVGAGI. With 2 bases clipped from V and 3 bases from J, the junction kept 4 bases outside the gene matches. The CDR3 nucleotides are TGTGCCAGCAGTTACACCGGACAGGGAACAGATACGCAGTATTTT. This codes for CASSYTGQGTDTQYF.

In its sample, this clonotype was seen many times. The rearrangement joins TRBV15 to TRBJ2-1; TRBD1 matches 7 bases. Germline lookup yields CDR1 LNHNV and CDR2 YYDKDF (reference sequence). The CDR3 sequence is 15 residues long. Trimming cost V 5 bases and J 3 bases; bases outside gene matches: 7. CDR3 DNA sequence: TGTGCCACCAGCTTACGGACAGGTAACTACAATGAGCAGTTCTTC. Its protein is CATSLRTGNYNEQFF.

Note on this clonotype: A much larger clone lies one base from this, so it may be a read error. The rearrangement uses TRBV10-3 and TRBJ2-7, with D possibly matching TRBD1 (6 bases). The CDR3 is made up of 15 amino acids. V lost 9 bases and J 2 bases, leaving 20 bases between the germline ends. The germline V gene encodes CDR1 ENHRY and CDR2 SYGVKD. CDR3 in amino acids: CAMSHGQTGPYEQYF. CDR3 DNA sequence: TGTGCCATGAGCCACGGACAGACAGGACCCTACGAGCAGTACTTC.

The rearrangement joins TRBV6-4 to TRBJ2-1, with 7 bases identical to TRBD2. Germline assignment: CDR1 MRHNA and CDR2 SNTAGT. With V trimmed by 5 bases and J by 1 base, 2 bases remained unmatched. The CDR3 contains 14 residues. The CDR3 DNA reads TGTGCCAGCAGTCGGGAGGCGTCCTACAATGAGCAGTTCTTC. It specifies CASSREASYNEQFF.

This clonotype was counted many times. The CDR3 is CASSLDGRTNEKLFF. CDR3 nucleotide sequence: TGCGCCAGCAGCTTGGACGGGAGAACTAATGAAAAACTGTTTTTT. The chain has TRBV5-1 and TRBJ1-4; D ambiguous. The CDR3 length is 15 residues. In germline, CDR1 is SGHRS, CDR2 YFSETQ. The V end lost 0 bases, the J end lost 1 base, and 7 bases lay between the germline ends. Full variable domain (remainder filled in from reference TRBV5-1 and TRBJ1-4): KAGVTQTPRYLIKTRGQQVTLSCSPISGHRSVSWYQQTPGQGLQFLFEYFSETQRNKGNFPGRFSGRQFSNSRSEMNVSTLELGDSALYLCASSLDGRTNEKLFFGSGTQLSVL.

This clonotype was seen many times. V and J are TRBV29-1 and TRBJ1-1; weak D call: TRBD1 (5 bases). The V gene lost 4 bases and the J gene lost 1 base, with 10 bases spanning the gap. Germline loops: CDR1 SQVTM, CDR2 ANQGSEA. The CDR3 length is 13 residues. For the CDR3, the DNA is TGCAGCGTTGTCAGACAGCAGAACACTGAAGCTTTCTTT. Its translation is CSVVRQQNTEAFF.

This clonotype was picked up many times. The chain is built from TRBV20-1 and TRBJ2-7; the D is unclear. The ends were cut back, 5 bases at V and 4 bases at J, with 12 bases in the middle. The germline V gene encodes CDR1 DFQATT and CDR2 SNEGSKA (reference sequence). The CDR3 is 12 amino acids. The CDR3 loop reads CSAQRPLYEQYF. CDR3 coding DNA: TGCAGTGCTCAGAGACCCCTTTACGAGCAGTACTTC.

Ten or more counts support this clonotype. The chain has TRBV5-1 and TRBJ2-2; 7 bases are shared with TRBD1. This CDR3 contains 14 residues. The V segment lost 2 bases and the J segment 4 bases; nucleotides outside the gene matches: 2. Germline V gene sequence: CDR1 SGHRS, CDR2 YFSETQ. The CDR3 loop reads CASSLQGSTGELFF. The CDR3 nucleotides read TGCGCCAGCAGCTTACAGGGGAGCACCGGGGAGCTGTTTTTT.